This T cell receptor (beta chain) was identified in a study of T cell changes during pregnancy in multiple sclerosis. The protocol was immunoSEQ multiplex PCR, while the TCRdb copy is restricted to in-frame clones and leaves out a portion. The profile shows nearly 110,000 clones, 80% to 95% of them singletons. Specimen: peripheral blood, collected after pregnancy. The receptor's source is a female donor with multiple sclerosis, enrolled in a pregnancy study.

DNA of the CDR3: TGCGCCAGCAGGCCCGGGACACGAGGGGAAAAACTGTTTTTT. Translating it yields CASRPGTRGEKLFF. The chain links TRBV5-1 to TRBJ1-4, with D possibly being TRBD1 (6 bases). V lost 5 bases and J lost 8, with 16 bases in between. The CDR3 has 14 amino acids. Germline CDR1 and CDR2: SGHRS and YFSETQ.